Reported below is one T cell receptor (beta chain). This sample was included in a study of blood T cell repertoires in COVID-19. Across the whole study: From the United States, Italy and Spain came samples of acute and convalescent COVID-19.

The method was immunoSEQ multiplex PCR; TCRdb's version includes in-frame clones alone and lacks a portion of them. Of about 150,000 clones listed, roughly 80% are singletons. The CDR3 is made up of 14 amino acids. With 4 bases clipped from V and 3 bases from J, the junction kept 3 bases outside the gene matches. Germline V CDR1 and CDR2: LNHDA, SQIVND (reference sequence). Sequences were obtained from peripheral blood. The TCR comes from a man in his 60s with acute or convalescent COVID-19. The rearrangement joins TRBV19 to TRBJ2-7; 10 bases line up with TRBD1. Here the CDR3 reads CASSRGQGNYEQYF. Here the CDR3 DNA reads TGTGCCAGTAGTAGGGGACAGGGGAACTACGAGCAGTACTTC.